This T cell receptor (beta chain) comes out of a study of post-analysis software for immune sequencing data. Study background: Relapsing-remitting, secondary progressive and progressive-relapsing forms of multiple sclerosis all featured among disease courses.

cDNA libraries for TCR beta contained unique molecular identifiers. The yield from approximately 1 to 10 million T cells was roughly 0.5 million cDNA molecules in total. TCRdb reprocessed the PCR reads with MiXCR, giving one entry per CDR3 protein. The data show 800,000 to 950,000 distinct CDR3 sequences, roughly 50% seen once. General study points: Co-batched samples clustered tightly together by F measure. Relative to controls, patients with multiple sclerosis showed significantly lower normalized Chao1 diversity.

In regard to this clonotype: The antigen remains undetermined. One base away lies a much larger clone, so this may be a sequencing read error.

The clonotype originates from a girl under 18 with multiple sclerosis. Specimen: blood.

The CDR3 is CANTGVGDLPKNIQYF. The CDR3 nucleotides read TGTGCCAACACAGGAGTTGGGGACCTGCCCAAAAACATTCAGTACTTC. The V gene is TRBV6-4, the J gene TRBJ2-4; D is possibly TRBD1 or TRBD2 (5 bases each). This CDR3 has 16 residues. CDR1 is MRHNA, CDR2 SNTAGT, per germline. The V end was cut by 10 bases, the J end by 2 bases, with 21 bases between.